The T cell receptor beta chain described here comes from a study of blood T cell repertoires in COVID-19. The repertoire was sequenced with immunoSEQ multiplex PCR; TCRdb's copy has only in-frame clones and lacks some. The sample shows about 260,000 clones, 88% of them seen only once. CDR3 length: 15 amino acids. Trimming removed 0 bases at V and 5 bases at J, with 14 bases between. Germline CDR1 and CDR2: MGHRA and YSYEKL. This sequence joins TRBV4-1 and TRBJ2-7; D unresolved. Source material: peripheral blood. The TCR comes from a human donor in a cohort sampled during active COVID-19. CDR3 protein: CASSQDPLRVNEQYF. CDR3 DNA sequence: TGCGCCAGCAGCCAAGATCCGCTTAGAGTGAACGAGCAGTACTTC.